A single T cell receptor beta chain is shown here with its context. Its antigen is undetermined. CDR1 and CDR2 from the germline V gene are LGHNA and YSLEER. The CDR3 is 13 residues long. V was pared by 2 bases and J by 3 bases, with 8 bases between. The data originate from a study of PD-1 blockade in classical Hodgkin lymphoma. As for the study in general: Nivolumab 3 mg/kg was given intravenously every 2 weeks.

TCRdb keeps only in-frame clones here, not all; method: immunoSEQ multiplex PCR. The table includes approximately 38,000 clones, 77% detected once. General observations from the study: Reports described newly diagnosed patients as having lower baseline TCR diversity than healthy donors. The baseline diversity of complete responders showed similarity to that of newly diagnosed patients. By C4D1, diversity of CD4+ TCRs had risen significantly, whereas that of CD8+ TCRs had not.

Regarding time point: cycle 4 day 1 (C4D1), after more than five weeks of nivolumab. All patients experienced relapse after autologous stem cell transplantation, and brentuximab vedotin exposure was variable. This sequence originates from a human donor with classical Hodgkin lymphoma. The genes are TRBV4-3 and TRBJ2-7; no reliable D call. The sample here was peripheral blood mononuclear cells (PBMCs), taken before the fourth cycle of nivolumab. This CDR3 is CASSQSSNYEQYF. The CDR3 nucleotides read TGCGCCAGCAGCCAAAGCTCGAACTACGAGCAGTACTTC.